This T cell receptor beta chain was documented in a study of control samples from healthy donors and cancer patients. Germline assignment: CDR1 LNHDA and CDR2 SQIVND (reference sequence). This CDR3 contains 13 residues. Libraries were prepared by immunoSEQ multiplex PCR; TCRdb keeps only in-frame clonotypes and omits some of them. Of about 94,000 clones in the sample, approximately 90% were seen once. The sample comprised blood. This chain links TRBV19 with TRBJ1-5; D remains ambiguous. This TCR was recovered from a woman between 18 and 30 years old in good health. The CDR3 sequence: CTAGGGGNQPQHF. CDR3 in DNA: TGTACCGCGGGAGGAGGTGGCAATCAGCCCCAGCATTTT. Using reference TRBV19 and TRBJ1-5 for the parts outside the CDR3, the full variable domain is DGGITQSPKYLFRKEGQNVTLSCEQNLNHDAMYWYRQDPGQGLRLIYYSQIVNDFQKGDIAEGYSVSREKKESFPLTVTSAQKNPTAFYLCTAGGGGNQPQHFGDGTRLSIL.